A selection of T cell receptor beta chains follows, all from one sample in a study of neurological immune-mediated disorders. Via MiXCR, TCRdb re-called the 5' RACE reads, giving one row per CDR3 protein. The table includes some 20,000 distinct CDR3 sequences, 8.5% to 12% detected once. The sample comprised PBMCs. These receptors came from a woman aged 55-69 years with HTLV-1-associated myelopathy (HAM/TSP). CDR3s include the opening cysteine and the closing phenylalanine or tryptophan. Each record gives: V gene, clone size, J gene, D gene, CDR3 DNA, CDR3 protein. D genes are given only for firm matches. A row's size may be missing; if present it is once, few, many or a size class.

v_gene: TRBV5-1; abundance: .; j_gene: TRBJ2-3; d_gene: TRBD2; CDR3nt: TGCGCCAGCAGCGTAGCCGGGACTAGCGGGAGTTCAGCAGATACGCAGTATTTT; CDR3aa: CASSVAGTSGSSADTQYF
v_gene: TRBV20-1; abundance: many; j_gene: TRBJ1-6; d_gene: .; CDR3nt: TGCAGTGCTAGAGGGGGTGGGGAGTCATCACCCCTCCACTTT; CDR3aa: CSARGGGESSPLHF
v_gene: TRBV20-1; abundance: many; j_gene: TRBJ2-3; d_gene: .; CDR3nt: TGCAGTGCTAGAGAGGGGGGACATGATACGCAGTATTTT; CDR3aa: CSAREGGHDTQYF
v_gene: TRBV18; abundance: many; j_gene: TRBJ1-5; d_gene: .; CDR3nt: TGTGCCAGCTCTCGGCGGGGGGAACAGCCCCAGCATTTT; CDR3aa: CASSRRGEQPQHF
v_gene: TRBV15; abundance: many; j_gene: TRBJ1-1; d_gene: .; CDR3nt: TGTGCCACCAGGAGTAGCTTAGACAGATTGAACACTGAAGCTTTCTTT; CDR3aa: CATRSSLDRLNTEAFF
v_gene: TRBV5-1; abundance: many; j_gene: TRBJ2-7; d_gene: .; CDR3nt: TGCGCCAGCAGCTTGGCCCCGGACCTAATATTCTACGAGCAGTACTTC; CDR3aa: CASSLAPDLIFYEQYF
v_gene: TRBV29-1; abundance: many; j_gene: TRBJ1-1; d_gene: .; CDR3nt: TGCAGCGTTGAAGATGCGGCAGGGCGGACTGAAGCTTTCTTT; CDR3aa: CSVEDAAGRTEAFF
v_gene: TRBV6-6; abundance: .; j_gene: TRBJ1-4; d_gene: TRBD1; CDR3nt: TGTGCCAGCATTCATACCGACAGGGGTGGAATGAAAAAACTGTTTTTT; CDR3aa: CASIHTDRGGMKKLFF
v_gene: TRBV5-1; abundance: many; j_gene: TRBJ2-3; d_gene: TRBD2; CDR3nt: TGCGCCAGCAGTTTGACTAGCGGGGGGACCACAGATACGCAGTATTTT; CDR3aa: CASSLTSGGTTDTQYF
v_gene: TRBV20-1; abundance: many; j_gene: TRBJ1-2; d_gene: TRBD1; CDR3nt: TGCAGTGCTAGAGATGCAACAGGGGCCATTACAGTCCATGGCTACACCTTC; CDR3aa: CSARDATGAITVHGYTF
v_gene: TRBV6-5; abundance: many; j_gene: TRBJ1-1; d_gene: .; CDR3nt: TGTGCCAGCAGTCCGTTGTTGGGAAACGCTGAAGCTTTCTTT; CDR3aa: CASSPLLGNAEAFF
v_gene: TRBV20-1; abundance: many; j_gene: TRBJ2-5; d_gene: .; CDR3nt: TGCAGTGCTAGCCTATTAGAGACCCAGTACTTC; CDR3aa: CSASLLETQYF
v_gene: TRBV7-6; abundance: many; j_gene: TRBJ1-2; d_gene: TRBD1; CDR3nt: TGTGCCAGCAGCTTAGTCTTACATGGGACAGCACATGGCTACACCTTC; CDR3aa: CASSLVLHGTAHGYTF
v_gene: TRBV18; abundance: many; j_gene: TRBJ1-1; d_gene: .; CDR3nt: TGTGCCAGCTCACCACAGACCGTCCCTGAAGCTTTCTTT; CDR3aa: CASSPQTVPEAFF
v_gene: TRBV29-1; abundance: many; j_gene: TRBJ1-2; d_gene: .; CDR3nt: TGCAGCGTTGAAGAAAGGGATCAACCGGGCTATGGCTACACCTTC; CDR3aa: CSVEERDQPGYGYTF
v_gene: TRBV5-1; abundance: many; j_gene: TRBJ2-1; d_gene: TRBD1; CDR3nt: TGCGCCAGCATCGGTACTAACAGGGGGTTCTTC; CDR3aa: CASIGTNRGFF
v_gene: TRBV5-1; abundance: many; j_gene: TRBJ2-7; d_gene: .; CDR3nt: TGCGCCAGCAGCATAGAGACGATAAGCGAGCAGTACTTC; CDR3aa: CASSIETISEQYF
v_gene: TRBV7-2; abundance: many; j_gene: TRBJ2-7; d_gene: TRBD2; CDR3nt: TGTGCCAGCAGCTTTAATCAACGAGCTAGCGGCTCCTACGAGCAGTACTTC; CDR3aa: CASSFNQRASGSYEQYF
v_gene: TRBV29-1; abundance: many; j_gene: TRBJ2-1; d_gene: TRBD1; CDR3nt: TGCAGCACGACAGGGGAAGGGGATGAGCAGTTCTTC; CDR3aa: CSTTGEGDEQFF
v_gene: TRBV20-1; abundance: many; j_gene: TRBJ2-7; d_gene: TRBD2; CDR3nt: TGCAGTGCGCCGGCGCCGGGGGGGATCTGGAGCTACGAGCAGTACTTC; CDR3aa: CSAPAPGGIWSYEQYF
v_gene: TRBV5-1; abundance: many; j_gene: TRBJ1-1; d_gene: .; CDR3nt: TGCGCCAGCAGATTAAGTTCGGACACTGAAGCTTTCTTT; CDR3aa: CASRLSSDTEAFF
v_gene: TRBV20-1; abundance: many; j_gene: TRBJ2-2; d_gene: .; CDR3nt: TGCAGTGCTGGGGACCGGCGGGGGAACACCGGGGAGCTGTTTTTT; CDR3aa: CSAGDRRGNTGELFF
v_gene: TRBV5-5; abundance: many; j_gene: TRBJ1-1; d_gene: TRBD1; CDR3nt: TGTGCCAGCAGCCTTTGGACAGGGGGCAAAAACACTGAAGCTTTCTTT; CDR3aa: CASSLWTGGKNTEAFF
v_gene: TRBV20-1; abundance: many; j_gene: TRBJ1-2; d_gene: .; CDR3nt: TGCAGTGCTAGGGCTTTGTGGGGGGAGGATGGCTACACCTTC; CDR3aa: CSARALWGEDGYTF
v_gene: TRBV9; abundance: many; j_gene: TRBJ1-3; d_gene: TRBD1; CDR3nt: TGTGCCAGCAGCGTAGGACAGGGCTCTGGAAACACCATATATTTT; CDR3aa: CASSVGQGSGNTIYF
v_gene: TRBV6-5; abundance: many; j_gene: TRBJ2-5; d_gene: TRBD2; CDR3nt: TGTGCCAGCAGCCTGGGACTAGCGGGGCAAGAGACCCAGTACTTC; CDR3aa: CASSLGLAGQETQYF
v_gene: TRBV5-1; abundance: many; j_gene: TRBJ2-1; d_gene: .; CDR3nt: TGCGCCAGCAGCTTGGCCGGGGGCAATGAGCAGTTCTTC; CDR3aa: CASSLAGGNEQFF
v_gene: TRBV6-6; abundance: many; j_gene: TRBJ2-5; d_gene: TRBD2; CDR3nt: TGTGCCAGCAACGAACCCGGGACTAGCGGGGGGCAAGAGACCCAGTACTTC; CDR3aa: CASNEPGTSGGQETQYF
v_gene: TRBV29-1; abundance: many; j_gene: TRBJ1-1; d_gene: .; CDR3nt: TGCAGCGTCCTAAGAGGGGAGAGCTTCCTCCTGGACACTGAAGCTTTCTTT; CDR3aa: CSVLRGESFLLDTEAFF
v_gene: TRBV20-1; abundance: once; j_gene: TRBJ2-1; d_gene: .; CDR3nt: TGCAGTGCTGGCCTCGGGGGACTTGAGCAGTTCTTC; CDR3aa: CSAGLGGLEQFF
v_gene: TRBV30; abundance: many; j_gene: TRBJ1-6; d_gene: .; CDR3nt: TGTGCCTGGAGCGATGGACTGTATAATTCACCCCTCCACTTT; CDR3aa: CAWSDGLYNSPLHF
v_gene: TRBV5-1; abundance: many; j_gene: TRBJ1-1; d_gene: .; CDR3nt: TGCGCCAGCAGCTCCAGGACATCCATGAACACTGAAGCTTTCTTT; CDR3aa: CASSSRTSMNTEAFF
v_gene: TRBV23-1; abundance: many; j_gene: TRBJ1-3; d_gene: .; CDR3nt: TGCGCCAGCAGTCCGGACAGTACGTCTGGAAACACCATATATTTT; CDR3aa: CASSPDSTSGNTIYF
v_gene: TRBV7-3; abundance: many; j_gene: TRBJ2-3; d_gene: TRBD1; CDR3nt: TGTGCCAGCAGTACAGACAGGGGGATCACAGATACGCAGTATTTT; CDR3aa: CASSTDRGITDTQYF
v_gene: TRBV2; abundance: many; j_gene: TRBJ1-4; d_gene: TRBD1; CDR3nt: TGTGCCAGCAGTGGACAGGGCACTAATGAAAAACTGTTTTTT; CDR3aa: CASSGQGTNEKLFF
v_gene: TRBV5-6; abundance: many; j_gene: TRBJ1-1; d_gene: .; CDR3nt: TGTGCCAGCAGCTTGCCAGAAGGTTTAGCTTTCTTT; CDR3aa: CASSLPEGLAFF
v_gene: TRBV7-2; abundance: many; j_gene: TRBJ2-1; d_gene: .; CDR3nt: TGTGCCAGCACCTTAGGGCGGTTCAATGAGCAGTTCTTC; CDR3aa: CASTLGRFNEQFF
v_gene: TRBV5-1; abundance: many; j_gene: TRBJ1-4; d_gene: TRBD1; CDR3nt: TGCGCCAGCCGTTTGACCGGGACAGAAGTTGAAAAACTGTTTTTT; CDR3aa: CASRLTGTEVEKLFF
v_gene: TRBV27; abundance: many; j_gene: TRBJ2-1; d_gene: TRBD1; CDR3nt: TGTGCCAGCAGTTCCAGACAAGGACAGGGGGGAATCAGCTCCTACAATGAGCAGTTCTTC; CDR3aa: CASSSRQGQGGISSYNEQFF
v_gene: TRBV20-1; abundance: many; j_gene: TRBJ1-2; d_gene: .; CDR3nt: TGCAGTGCTGGTAGTAGGATTAACTATGGCTACACCTTC; CDR3aa: CSAGSRINYGYTF
v_gene: TRBV5-1; abundance: many; j_gene: TRBJ2-3; d_gene: TRBD1; CDR3nt: TGCGCCAGCAGCTACAGGGGAAGGAGCACAGATACGCAGTATTTT; CDR3aa: CASSYRGRSTDTQYF
v_gene: TRBV7-9; abundance: many; j_gene: TRBJ2-3; d_gene: .; CDR3nt: TGTGCCAGCAGCCCTCCCGTGGGGACACAAAGCACAGATACGCAGTATTTT; CDR3aa: CASSPPVGTQSTDTQYF
v_gene: TRBV20-1; abundance: many; j_gene: TRBJ1-6; d_gene: .; CDR3nt: TGCAGTGCCCACCCTACAGGAAAGGATTCACCCCTCCACTTT; CDR3aa: CSAHPTGKDSPLHF
v_gene: TRBV5-1; abundance: many; j_gene: TRBJ2-5; d_gene: TRBD2; CDR3nt: TGCGCCAGCAGCTTAAACGGGGGGGACGACCAAGAGACCCAGTACTTC; CDR3aa: CASSLNGGDDQETQYF
v_gene: TRBV20-1; abundance: many; j_gene: TRBJ2-1; d_gene: .; CDR3nt: TGCAGTGCTAGAGATTTAACAGGTGGTGCCCGGGGAACCTACAATGAGCAGTTCTTC; CDR3aa: CSARDLTGGARGTYNEQFF
v_gene: TRBV27; abundance: many; j_gene: TRBJ1-2; d_gene: .; CDR3nt: TGTGCCAGCAGCCGGGATGGCTACACCTTC; CDR3aa: CASSRDGYTF
v_gene: TRBV24-1; abundance: many; j_gene: TRBJ2-5; d_gene: TRBD2; CDR3nt: TGTGCCACCAGTGACCGGGCGGGGGGGGAGACCCAGTACTTC; CDR3aa: CATSDRAGGETQYF
v_gene: TRBV10-3; abundance: many; j_gene: TRBJ1-5; d_gene: .; CDR3nt: TGTGCCATCAGGCCTACTCAGCCCCAGCATTTT; CDR3aa: CAIRPTQPQHF
v_gene: TRBV5-6; abundance: many; j_gene: TRBJ2-1; d_gene: .; CDR3nt: TGTGCCAGCAGCCGGACGACGGCAGGGAGGAATGAGCAGTTCTTC; CDR3aa: CASSRTTAGRNEQFF
v_gene: TRBV20-1; abundance: many; j_gene: TRBJ2-2; d_gene: .; CDR3nt: TGCAGTGTGAGAGCCGGGACTTTGGGGACCGGGGAGCTGTTTTTT; CDR3aa: CSVRAGTLGTGELFF
v_gene: TRBV15; abundance: many; j_gene: TRBJ1-1; d_gene: .; CDR3nt: TGTGCCACCAGCAGAGATTTGGGAGGGGACACTGAAGCTTTCTTT; CDR3aa: CATSRDLGGDTEAFF
v_gene: TRBV12-3/TRBV12-4; abundance: many; j_gene: TRBJ2-2; d_gene: .; CDR3nt: TGTGCCAGCAGTCTACAGGGGAACACCGGGGAGCTGTTTTTT; CDR3aa: CASSLQGNTGELFF